Listed here are 19 T cell receptor beta chains from one sample, sequenced in a study of blood T cell repertoires in COVID-19. TCRdb's table, derived via immunoSEQ multiplex PCR, lists solely in-frame clones and lacks some. The repertoire consists of more than 200,000 clones, with 70% to 90% occurring once and the leading ten covering approximately 0.66%. The specimen was peripheral blood. The receptors here all came from a man aged 40-49 years with acute or convalescent COVID-19.

This chain links TRBV4-3 with TRBJ1-6; a weak D match, TRBD1 (6 bases). Germline values: CDR1 LGHNA, CDR2 YSLEER. This CDR3 contains 15 residues. The V and J ends lost 1 base and 7 bases respectively, with 11 bases between them. The CDR3 loop is CASSQAGDINSPLHF. CDR3 DNA: TGCGCCAGCAGCCAAGCCGGGGACATCAATTCACCCCTCCACTTT.

The chain has TRBV30 and TRBJ1-1; possible D gene TRBD1, 5 bases. The V and J ends lost 2 bases and 8 bases respectively, with 24 bases between them. Germline V gives CDR1 GTSNPN, CDR2 SVGIG (reference sequence). The CDR3 is 16 amino acids. Here the CDR3 DNA reads TGTGCCTGGAGTCTCCCAGGGTTTCAAACTGCGGCGGAAGCTTTCTTT. This encodes CAWSLPGFQTAAEAFF.

The chain is built from TRBV30 and TRBJ2-1; TRBD2 might be the D (5 bases). The CDR3 is 16 amino acids. V gave up 0 bases and J gave up 0 bases, with 12 bases separating them. Germline V gives CDR1 GTSNPN, CDR2 SVGIG (reference sequence). For the CDR3, the DNA is TGTGCCTGGAGTGTGGAGCGGCGGAGCTCCTACAATGAGCAGTTCTTC. This translates into CAWSVERRSSYNEQFF.

This chain connects TRBV5-8 to TRBJ2-3; TRBD1 matches 7 bases. CDR3 length: 13 amino acids. Germline CDR1 SGHTS, CDR2 YDEGEE. V shed 0 bases, J shed 8 bases, and the junction held 3 bases outside the gene matches. In DNA form, the CDR3 reads TGTGCCAGCAGCTTGGAGGGGGCCGGTACGCAGTATTTT. It specifies CASSLEGAGTQYF.

CDR3 sequence reads: CASSPTRNEQFF. Here the CDR3 DNA reads TGTGCCAGCAGCCCAACTAGGAATGAGCAGTTCTTC. The rearrangement links TRBV6-5 to TRBJ2-1; a weak D match, TRBD2 (5 bases). Germline loops: CDR1 MNHEY, CDR2 SVGAGI. The CDR3 is made up of 12 amino acids. Trimming took 6 bases from V and 7 from J, leaving 10 bases between them.

The chain uses TRBV30 and TRBJ1-1; TRBD1 might be the D (6 bases). CDR1 is GTSNPN and CDR2 is SVGIG in the germline V gene (reference sequence). V lost 4 bases, J lost 3 bases, and 9 bases lay in between. The CDR3 spans 12 residues. As DNA, the CDR3 is TGTGCCTGGATTGACAGGTACACTGAAGCTTTCTTT. Its protein product is CAWIDRYTEAFF.

The chain joins TRBV21-1 to TRBJ1-1; the table's D gene call, TRBD1, was not cross checked with the DNA. TRBV21-1 is a documented pseudogene. The length of the CDR3 is 21 residues. CDR3 sequence reads: CASSKDRILPFPDRVNTEAFF. The CDR3 DNA follows: TGTGCCAGCAGCAAAGACCGGATTCTACCCTTTCCGGACAGGGTTAACACTGAAGCTTTCTTT.

The chain carries TRBV15 and TRBJ2-6; possible D gene TRBD1, 6 bases. V was cut by 3 bases and J by 10 bases, with 10 bases left in between. From germline, CDR1 is LNHNV and CDR2 YYDKDF (reference sequence). CDR3 size: 13 residues. This CDR3 is CATSSVDRNVLTF. CDR3 nucleotide sequence: TGTGCCACCAGCAGTGTGGACAGAAACGTCCTGACTTTC.

V usage is TRBV5-6 and J usage is TRBJ1-6; no firm D call. The CDR3 runs to 13 residues. Germline loops: CDR1 SGHDT, CDR2 YYEEEE. Between the trimmed V and J ends, which lost 4 bases and 7 bases, there was a span of 9 bases. The CDR3 DNA sequence: TGTGCCAGCAGCGCAGGTAGAAATTCACCCCTCCACTTT. It translates to CASSAGRNSPLHF. The full variable domain, rest sourced from reference TRBV5-6 and TRBJ1-6, is DAGVTQSPTHLIKTRGQQVTLRCSPKSGHDTVSWYQQALGQGPQFIFQYYEEEERQRGNFPDRFSGHQFPNYSSELNVNALLLGDSALYLCASSAGRNSPLHFGNGTRLTVT.

CDR3 sequence (DNA): TGCGCCAGATCTCCCCGGGACAACAATGAGCAGTTCTTC. Translation: CARSPRDNNEQFF. The chain is built from TRBV10-1 and TRBJ2-1; D perhaps matches TRBD1 (6 bases). V was shortened by 9 bases and J by 5 bases, with 14 bases between the two germline ends. This CDR3 contains 13 residues. Per the germline V gene, CDR1 is WNHNN and CDR2 is SYGVQD (reference sequence).

This chain connects TRBV10-1 to TRBJ2-3, with 7 positions matching TRBD1. Germline lookup yields CDR1 WNHNN and CDR2 SYGVQD (reference sequence). This CDR3 contains 12 residues. The ends lost 0 bases at V and 9 bases at J; junction bases unmatched: 0. CDR3: CASSESGGTQYF. CDR3 DNA: TGCGCCAGCAGTGAGTCAGGGGGCACGCAGTATTTT.

V and J are TRBV11-2 and TRBJ2-7; TRBD2 matches at 7 bases. After removal of 5 bases from V and 5 bases from J, the junction contained 15 bases not matched to a gene. The CDR3 totals 16 residues. CDR1 and CDR2 from the germline V gene are SGHAT and FQNNGV. CDR3 nucleotides: TGTGCCAGCAGCAAAACCCTCACTAGCGTCTACAACGAGCAGTACTTC. Its translation: CASSKTLTSVYNEQYF.

V usage is TRBV7-3 and J usage is TRBJ2-2, with 9 bases identical to TRBD1. Per the germline V gene, CDR1 is SGHTA and CDR2 is FQGTGA. V gave up 5 bases and J gave up 5 bases; unmatched junction bases: 6. CDR3 length: 15 amino acids. The CDR3 here is CASSQQGAGTGELFF. CDR3 sequence (DNA): TGTGCCAGCAGCCAACAGGGGGCAGGTACCGGGGAGCTGTTTTTT.

This clone occurred once. This sequence joins TRBV6-5 and TRBJ1-5; D may be TRBD1 (6 bases). Germline V gene sequence: CDR1 MNHEY, CDR2 SVGAGI. The V and J ends lost 5 bases and 2 bases respectively, with 13 bases between them. The CDR3 covers 15 residues. The CDR3 loop reads CASSQQGKGNQPQHF. As DNA, the CDR3 is TGTGCCAGCAGTCAACAGGGTAAAGGCAATCAGCCCCAGCATTTT.

This clone was seen a few times. The CDR3 nucleotides read TGTGCCAGCAGTGAAGCATACAGGGTGGACTATGGCTACACCTTC. Its translation is CASSEAYRVDYGYTF. The V gene is TRBV2, the J gene TRBJ1-2, with D maybe TRBD1 (6 bases). V was trimmed by 0 bases and J by 3 bases, leaving 11 bases between them. This CDR3 contains 15 residues. The V gene's germline CDR1 is SNHLY and CDR2 FYNNEI.

This clone was detected only once. V usage is TRBV5-1 and J usage is TRBJ2-7, with a possible D match to TRBD2 (6 bases). This CDR3 comprises 11 residues. Between the trimmed V and J ends, which lost 6 bases and 9 bases, there was a span of 13 bases. Per the germline V gene, CDR1 is SGHRS and CDR2 is YFSETQ. CDR3 in amino acids: CASTLGGPQYF. CDR3 coding DNA: TGCGCCAGCACCCTGGGGGGTCCGCAGTACTTC.

This clone was picked up a small number of times. The chain joins TRBV7-3 to TRBJ2-1; no reliable D call. The CDR3 loop spans 14 amino acids. V lost 7 bases and J 0 bases, leaving 10 bases between the germline ends. From germline, CDR1 is SGHTA and CDR2 FQGTGA. CDR3 in amino acids: CASKLTSSYNEQFF. CDR3 bases: TGTGCCAGCAAACTCACGAGCTCCTACAATGAGCAGTTCTTC.

The J gene is TRBJ1-2, the V gene TRBV25-1, with D possibly being TRBD1 (6 bases). The CDR3 is made up of 15 amino acids. The germline V and J ends were trimmed by 5 bases and 0 bases, with 13 bases remaining between them. Germline CDR1 and CDR2: MGHDK and SYGVNS. This CDR3 is CASSPRGGANYGYTF. CDR3 DNA sequence: TGTGCCAGCAGTCCGCGAGGGGGGGCTAACTATGGCTACACCTTC.

The chain joins TRBV18 to TRBJ2-7; unclear D gene. V dropped 0 bases and J dropped 5 bases, with 8 bases sitting between them. The length of the CDR3 is 13 residues. CDR1 is KGHSH and CDR2 is LQKENI in the germline V gene. CDR3 sequence reads: CASSPPTVDEQYF. CDR3 sequence (DNA): TGTGCCAGCTCACCACCTACGGTGGACGAGCAGTACTTC.